This T cell receptor (beta chain) was identified in a study of shared clonotypes between healthy human individuals. The data were produced by immunoSEQ multiplex PCR, yet TCRdb's version contains in-frame clones alone and is incomplete. Of about 2.3 million clones listed, about 90% were seen once; the top ten hold around 0.4%. Germline CDR1 is MNHEY and CDR2 is SVGAGI. The CDR3 is made up of 12 amino acids. The chain couples TRBV6-5 to TRBJ1-6, with D possibly TRBD1 on 5 matching bases. Specimen: naive CD4+ T cells from PBMCs. Subset denoted: CD45RA+ positively selected. The TCR sequence derives from a man between 18 and 29 years old in good health. Some clones in this sample may be carry-over from other donors' samples. DNA for the CDR3: TGTGGGGCAGGGCCCCTAAATTCACCCCTCCACTTT. Protein sequence: CGAGPLNSPLHF.